Sequencing of this T cell receptor (beta chain) was carried out in a study of beta chain features in type 1 diabetes. The authors reverse transcribed all of the isolated RNA, so sequencing captured expressed TCRB transcripts. Assay used: immunoSEQ multiplex PCR; TCRdb lists only in-frame clones, some missing. Here the sample spans 200,000 to 250,000 clones, 9.6% being singletons. About this clone itself: Its antigen is unidentified.

Study-level points and caveats: A moderate, significant TCRB CDR3 shortening appeared in type 1 diabetes across four CD4+ subsets. Researchers reported that naive, central memory and Treg TCRB repertoires appeared more similar in patients than in healthy donors.

Every donor provided one heparinised blood draw, which averaged approximately 100 mL. A sort by CD45RO/CCR7/CD25/CD127/CD95/CD27 yielded CD4+ naive, central memory, regulatory and stem cell-like memory cells. Germline values: CDR1 MNHNY, CDR2 SVGAGI (reference sequence). This CDR3 is 14 amino acids long. The ends were cut back, 7 bases at V and 0 bases at J, with 13 bases in the middle. This sequence was found in a woman between 18 and 29 years old in good health. Sequences were obtained from naive CD4+ T cells from blood. The V and J genes are TRBV6-6 and TRBJ2-7, with D tentatively TRBD1 (5 bases). The CDR3 here is CASKMTESSYEQYF. As DNA, the CDR3 is TGTGCCAGCAAAATGACAGAGAGCTCCTACGAGCAGTACTTC.